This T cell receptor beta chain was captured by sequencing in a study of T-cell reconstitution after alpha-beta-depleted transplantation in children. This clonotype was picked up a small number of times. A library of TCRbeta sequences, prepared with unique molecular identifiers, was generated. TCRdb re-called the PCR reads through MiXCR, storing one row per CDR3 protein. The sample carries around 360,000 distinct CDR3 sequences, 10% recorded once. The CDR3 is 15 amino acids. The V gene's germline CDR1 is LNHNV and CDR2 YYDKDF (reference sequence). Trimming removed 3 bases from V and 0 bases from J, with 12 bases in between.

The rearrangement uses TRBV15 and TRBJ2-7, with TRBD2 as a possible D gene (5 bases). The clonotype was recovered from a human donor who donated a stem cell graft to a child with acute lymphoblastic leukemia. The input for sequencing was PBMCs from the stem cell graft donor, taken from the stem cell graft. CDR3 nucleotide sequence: TGTGCCACCAGCAGTATGGCGGGTGCCTCCTACGAGCAGTACTTC. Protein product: CATSSMAGASYEQYF.